The next 10 T cell receptor beta chains were all read from a single sample in a study of preoperative IRX-2 immunotherapy in early breast cancer. Treatment denoted: preoperative locoregional IRX-2 cytokine immunotherapy. Data came from immunoSEQ multiplex PCR; TCRdb stores just in-frame clones and leaves some out. This sample carries under 35,000 clones, 82% of them seen once, and the ten largest clones take approximately 3%. This specimen was collected from a patient treated with IRX-2 immunotherapy. The receptors derive from a human donor with breast cancer.

The chain links TRBV22-1 to TRBJ2-7; TRBD1, the D gene given by the table, was not confirmed from the DNA. TRBV22-1 corresponds to a pseudogene. This CDR3 comprises 19 residues. The CDR3 region has the DNA TGTGCCAGCATGCGCGGCGACGGGTTGGGGGACAAGGATGAGTCCGAGCAGTACTTC. Protein product: CASMRGDGLGDKDESEQYF.

The V gene is TRBV29-1, the J gene TRBJ2-6; TRBD1 matches 7 bases. CDR3 length: 14 amino acids. Germline loops: CDR1 SQVTM, CDR2 ANQGSEA. V lost 5 bases to trimming and J lost 1 base; unmatched junction nucleotides: 2. CDR3 nucleotides: TGCAGCGTTCGGACAGGTTCTGGGGCCAACGTCCTGACTTTC. As protein: CSVRTGSGANVLTF.

This clone was counted between two and nine times. V and J are TRBV23-1 and TRBJ1-3; TRBD1 might be the D (5 bases). TRBV23-1 is known as an ORF, though its function is uncertain. Between the trimmed V and J ends, which lost 0 bases and 0 bases, there was a span of 15 bases. This CDR3 region has 18 residues. CDR3 nucleotides: TGCGCCAGCAGTCAATCGTTGGGGGGGAGCAACTCTGGAAACACCATATATTTT. Translated: CASSQSLGGSNSGNTIYF.

V gene TRBV15 combines with J gene TRBJ1-4; D perhaps matches TRBD1 (5 bases). This CDR3 region has 15 residues. Trimming cost V 4 bases and J 8 bases, with 17 bases left between them. Germline CDR1 and CDR2: LNHNV and YYDKDF (reference sequence). The CDR3 here is CATSNNRVRGEKLFF. CDR3 nucleotides: TGTGCCACCAGCAACAACCGGGTCCGGGGGGAAAAACTGTTTTTT. Full variable domain (outside the CDR3, taken from reference TRBV15 and TRBJ1-4): DAMVIQNPRYQVTQFGKPVTLSCSQTLNHNVMYWYQQKSSQAPKLLFHYYDKDFNNEADTPDNFQSRRPNTSFCFLDIRSPGLGDTAMYLCATSNNRVRGEKLFFGSGTQLSVL.

The gene calls are TRBV7-5 and TRBJ2-7; the table's TRBD2 call for D was not verified on the DNA. TRBV7-5 constitutes a pseudogene. CDR3 length equals 15 residues. DNA for the CDR3: TGTGCCAGCAGCTTAGGACTGGCGGCCACCCGTCGACAGTACTTC. It yields the protein CASSLGLAATRRQYF.

A few counts support this clone. The chain employs TRBV11-3 and TRBJ1-1; no definite D call. Per the germline V gene, CDR1 is SGHNT and CDR2 is YENEEA. CDR3 length: 14 residues. Trimming removed 3 bases at V and 4 bases at J, with 12 bases between. The CDR3 coding sequence is TGTGCCAGCAGCTTCGTGGGGTCAGGCACTGAAGCTTTCTTT. Its protein product is CASSFVGSGTEAFF.

This sequence joins TRBV6-8 and TRBJ1-2; D is unclear. The CDR3 has 14 amino acids. The V gene lost 0 bases and the J gene lost 4 bases, with 9 bases spanning the gap. Germline V gene sequence: CDR1 MNHGY, CDR2 SAAAGT. In nucleotides, the CDR3 is TGTGCCAGCAGTTACTCCGACGGTGGCTATGGCTACACCTTC. It specifies CASSYSDGGYGYTF.

The chain carries TRBV19 and TRBJ2-1; D is unresolved. The CDR3 covers 14 residues. V lost 7 bases and J lost 0, with 10 bases in between. Germline V gene lookup returns CDR1 LNHDA and CDR2 SQIVND (reference sequence). In DNA, the CDR3 is TGTGCCAGTACACCAAGGAGCTCCTACAATGAGCAGTTCTTC. This gives the protein CASTPRSSYNEQFF.

The gene calls are TRBV15 and TRBJ1-2; TRBD1 agrees at 7 bases. Trimming took 0 bases from V and 5 from J; bases not matched to a gene: 3. This CDR3 is built from 14 residues. Germline-derived CDR1 and CDR2 are LNHNV and YYDKDF (reference sequence). CDR3 sequence reads: CATSRDLGQYGYTF. Here the CDR3 DNA reads TGTGCCACCAGCAGAGATCTGGGACAGTATGGCTACACCTTC.

The J gene is TRBJ2-7, the V gene TRBV6-8; 7 bases match TRBD1. Germline V CDR1 and CDR2: MNHGY, SAAAGT. Trimming took 6 bases from V and 0 from J; bases not matched to a gene: 8. This CDR3 comprises 15 residues. The CDR3 sequence: CASSLGTVDSYEQYF. The CDR3 nucleotides read TGTGCCAGCAGCTTGGGGACAGTAGACTCCTACGAGCAGTACTTC.